The 26 T cell receptor beta chains below were found in one sample sequenced in a study of follicular helper T cells after annual influenza vaccination. The repertoire was sequenced with immunoSEQ multiplex PCR; TCRdb's copy has only in-frame clones and lacks some. The data contain about 4,200 clones, around 80% of them singletons. The time point was: 2015-2016 season, 7 days after influenza vaccination. The sequencing used CXCR5+ CD38- circulating T follicular helper cells from blood, collected 7 days after influenza vaccination. Noted subset: circulating Tfh, non-naive CD4+CXCR5+PD-1+ (ICOS+CD38+ or ICOS-CD38-). The source of these receptors is an adult who received the influenza vaccine.

The genes are TRBV28 and TRBJ1-4; the D is unclear. The CDR3 length is 15 residues. Trimming left V 5 bases short and J 1 base short, with 11 bases between. The germline CDR1 and CDR2 sequences are MDHEN and SYDVKM. The CDR3 reads CASSKSSRTNEKLFF. In DNA form, the CDR3 reads TGTGCCAGCAGTAAGTCCAGCCGAACTAATGAAAAACTGTTTTTT.

The rearrangement joins TRBV29-1 to TRBJ2-7, with TRBD1 matching over 7 bases. The trim removed 4 bases at V and 6 bases at J, leaving 6 bases unmatched. The CDR3 runs to 12 residues. Germline lookup yields CDR1 SQVTM and CDR2 ANQGSEA. CDR3 sequence: CSVVQGNGEQYF. The DNA for the CDR3 is TGCAGCGTTGTACAGGGGAATGGCGAGCAGTACTTC.

The rearrangement links TRBV19 to TRBJ1-5; D is perhaps TRBD1 (5 bases). The V gene's germline CDR1 is LNHDA and CDR2 SQIVND (reference sequence). Deletions cut 7 bases from V and 3 bases from J, with 10 bases between. There are 13 residues in the CDR3. The CDR3 sequence is CASTWDLNQPQHF. Written as DNA, the CDR3 is TGTGCCAGTACCTGGGACCTCAATCAGCCCCAGCATTTT.

This chain uses TRBV7-2 with TRBJ2-5; 9 bases line up with TRBD2. Germline V gives CDR1 SGHTA, CDR2 FQGNSA. This CDR3 has 17 residues. V gave up 8 bases and J gave up 4 bases; unmatched junction bases: 17. As DNA, the CDR3 is TGTGCCAGCCTAATTGTCGGGGAGGCGGGGGGGCGAGAGACCCAGTACTTC. It yields the protein CASLIVGEAGGRETQYF. Full variable domain (rest looked up from reference TRBV7-2 and TRBJ2-5): GAGVSQSPSNKVTEKGKDVELRCDPISGHTALYWYRQSLGQGLEFLIYFQGNSAPDKSGLPSDRFSAERTGGSVSTLTIQRTQQEDSAVYLCASLIVGEAGGRETQYFGPGTRLLVL.

The J gene is TRBJ1-5, the V gene TRBV6-1; D perhaps matches TRBD1 (5 bases). Trimming removed 1 base at V and 2 bases at J, with 9 bases between. The CDR3 is 15 residues long. Germline V gene sequence: CDR1 MNHNS, CDR2 SASEGT. The CDR3 DNA is TGTGCCAGCAGTGAAGGGGGGTCTCGCAATCAGCCCCAGCATTTT. Amino acids: CASSEGGSRNQPQHF.

The chain joins TRBV5-1 to TRBJ1-2; D gene ambiguous. The CDR3 runs to 14 residues. Trimming pared 0 bases from V and 6 bases from J, leaving 12 bases between. Germline V gene sequence: CDR1 SGHRS, CDR2 YFSETQ. In DNA, the CDR3 is TGCGCCAGCAGCTTGGCCCAGAATCGGGATGGCTACACCTTC. This gives the protein CASSLAQNRDGYTF.

CDR3 coding DNA: TGTGCCATCAGACCCGATAACATGAACACTGAAGCTTTCTTT. It is translated as CAIRPDNMNTEAFF. The V gene is TRBV10-3, the J gene TRBJ1-1; no definite D call. The CDR3 is 14 residues long. V dropped 6 bases and J dropped 0 bases, with 11 bases sitting between them. Germline values: CDR1 ENHRY, CDR2 SYGVKD.

The gene calls are TRBV5-1 and TRBJ2-1; no reliable D call. This CDR3 has 14 residues. Per the germline V gene, CDR1 is SGHRS and CDR2 is YFSETQ. V was pared by 4 bases and J by 0 bases, with 8 bases between. The chain's CDR3 is CASSGGSSYNEQFF. CDR3 sequence (DNA): TGCGCCAGCAGCGGCGGTAGCTCCTACAATGAGCAGTTCTTC.

This clone occurred a few times. For the CDR3, the DNA is TGTGCCAGCAGTTACCGTCCGGGGGGTAGCGGCTACGAGCAGTACTTC. Its protein is CASSYRPGGSGYEQYF. This chain uses TRBV6-5 with TRBJ2-7, with 7 bases matching TRBD2. The V gene's germline CDR1 is MNHEY and CDR2 SVGAGI. The V gene end was trimmed by 2 bases and the J gene end by 3 bases; junction bases not matched to a gene: 10. This CDR3 spans 16 amino acids.

The chain is built from TRBV19 and TRBJ2-1, with D tentatively TRBD1 (5 bases). V was shortened by 3 bases and J by 4 bases, with 13 bases between the two germline ends. The CDR3 runs 15 residues. Germline assignment: CDR1 LNHDA and CDR2 SQIVND (reference sequence). As DNA, the CDR3 is TGTGCCAGTAGTATCCTGGGGCAGGGATACAATGAGCAGTTCTTC. This gives the protein CASSILGQGYNEQFF. The full variable domain, rest sourced from reference TRBV19 and TRBJ2-1, is DGGITQSPKYLFRKEGQNVTLSCEQNLNHDAMYWYRQDPGQGLRLIYYSQIVNDFQKGDIAEGYSVSREKKESFPLTVTSAQKNPTAFYLCASSILGQGYNEQFFGPGTRLTVL.

This chain links TRBV6-6 with TRBJ1-1; D is perhaps TRBD1 (6 bases). CDR3 length: 13 residues. Germline-derived CDR1 and CDR2 are MNHNY and SVGAGI (reference sequence). V lost 7 bases, J lost 5 bases, and 14 bases lay in between. The CDR3 bases are TGTGCCAGCACCACAGGGTCGAGTACTGAAGCTTTCTTT. This codes for CASTTGSSTEAFF.

This clone was picked up one time. The V call is TRBV28, the J call TRBJ2-7; D may be TRBD1 (6 bases). V lost 4 bases and J 4 bases, leaving 8 bases between the germline ends. This CDR3 is built from 12 residues. Germline assignment: CDR1 MDHEN and CDR2 SYDVKM. The CDR3 nucleotides read TGTGCCAGCAGTTGGGGGCGGTACGAGCAGTACTTC. This translates into CASSWGRYEQYF.

This clone appeared a single time. The rearrangement uses TRBV7-9 and TRBJ2-3; 7 positions agree with TRBD2. The CDR3 sequence is 17 residues long. Germline lookup yields CDR1 SEHNR and CDR2 FQNEAQ (reference sequence). V shed 8 bases, J shed 0 bases, and the junction held 14 bases outside the gene matches. CDR3 amino acids: CASGNSGRAFSTDTQYF. The DNA for the CDR3 is TGTGCCAGCGGAAATAGCGGGCGGGCGTTTAGCACAGATACGCAGTATTTT.

V usage is TRBV27 and J usage is TRBJ2-7, with D uncertain. Germline CDR1 is MNHEY and CDR2 is SMNVEV (reference sequence). CDR3 length: 15 residues. Trimming left V 2 bases short and J 2 bases short, with 13 bases between. The CDR3 DNA reads as TGTGCCAGCAGTTTAAGGCCCGCCCGAGCCTACGAGCAGTACTTC. Translated, it gives CASSLRPARAYEQYF.

Comment on this clone: No conserved phenylalanine or tryptophan ends this CDR3, so it is likely a read error. The DNA is left out, because the CDR3 cannot be placed on it with certainty; the CDR3 is given as TCRdb lists it. The J gene is TRBJ2-3, the V gene TRBV4-1. Germline V CDR1 and CDR2: MGHRA, YSYEKL. The CDR3 has 9 amino acids, counting both end residues. CDR3 loop: CASSPGRRD.

This chain joins TRBV5-6 and TRBJ2-2; D possibly corresponds to TRBD2 (6 bases). V lost 4 bases to trimming and J lost 2 bases, with 15 bases between them. This CDR3 is 16 amino acids long. Germline V gene sequence: CDR1 SGHDT, CDR2 YYEEEE. The CDR3 protein is CASSPNFGGNTGELFF. CDR3 in DNA: TGTGCCAGCAGCCCGAACTTCGGGGGTAACACCGGGGAGCTGTTTTTT.

There are a few counts of this clone. The gene calls are TRBV6-4 and TRBJ1-2; D is perhaps TRBD1 (5 bases). CDR1 and CDR2 (germline): MRHNA, SNTAGT. Trimming stripped 6 bases from V and 7 bases from J, with 15 bases between. The CDR3 has 13 amino acids. DNA for the CDR3: TGTGCCAGCAGCCGGGACGATCGGGGTGGCTACACCTTC. Translating gives CASSRDDRGGYTF.

The chain recombines TRBV18 with TRBJ2-3, with a possible D match to TRBD2 (5 bases). The V and J ends lost 9 bases and 1 base respectively, with 11 bases between them. The length of the CDR3 is 13 residues. Germline-derived CDR1 and CDR2 are KGHSH and LQKENI. The CDR3 DNA reads TGTGCCAGTGAGGAGCGGCGCACAGATACGCAGTATTTT. This translates into CASEERRTDTQYF.

The rearrangement uses TRBV11-2 and TRBJ2-5; TRBD2 aligns across 8 bases. Trimming took 3 bases from V and 1 from J; bases not matched to a gene: 10. This CDR3 contains 17 residues. Looked up from germline, CDR1 is SGHAT and CDR2 is FQNNGV. This CDR3 reads CASSFFISGKTQETQYF. CDR3 sequence (DNA): TGTGCCAGCAGCTTCTTTATTAGCGGGAAGACCCAAGAGACCCAGTACTTC.

This chain joins TRBV7-2 and TRBJ2-5; TRBD2 matches 10 bases. The CDR3 is 15 amino acids. In germline, CDR1 is SGHTA, CDR2 FQGNSA. Unmatched junction bases numbered 3, after V lost 5 bases and J lost 0 bases. The CDR3, as DNA: TGTGCCAGCAGCCCGGGACTAGCGTACCAAGAGACCCAGTACTTC. This codes for CASSPGLAYQETQYF.

Here the CDR3 reads CASSGSGVYGYTF. The CDR3 DNA follows: TGTGCCAGCAGTGGAAGCGGGGTTTATGGCTACACCTTC. This chain links TRBV2 with TRBJ1-2; D gene unclear. The V end lost 4 bases, the J end lost 5 bases, and 11 bases lay between the germline ends. This CDR3 region has 13 residues. Germline assignment: CDR1 SNHLY and CDR2 FYNNEI.

The chain links TRBV9 to TRBJ2-2, with TRBD2 matching 9 bases. The J segment lost 5 bases and the V segment lost 0 bases, leaving 5 bases of the junction unmatched. This CDR3 contains 16 residues. Per the germline V gene, CDR1 is SGDLS and CDR2 is YYNGEE. The CDR3 DNA sequence: TGTGCCAGCAGCGTAGTTAGCGGGGGAGTTACCGGGGAGCTGTTTTTT. It codes for CASSVVSGGVTGELFF.

The J gene is TRBJ2-5, the V gene TRBV5-6; D may be TRBD1 (6 bases). Looked up from germline, CDR1 is SGHDT and CDR2 is YYEEEE. The CDR3 spans 12 residues. The germline V and J ends were trimmed by 1 base and 8 bases, with 9 bases remaining between them. The chain's CDR3 is CASSLTGGTQYF. As DNA, the CDR3 is TGTGCCAGCAGCTTGACTGGGGGCACCCAGTACTTC.

V and J are TRBV11-1 and TRBJ2-2; TRBD1 aligns across 8 bases. After removal of 3 bases from V and 4 bases from J, the junction contained 7 bases not matched to a gene. This CDR3 is built from 16 residues. Germline lookup yields CDR1 SGHAT and CDR2 FQDESV (reference sequence). CDR3 sequence (DNA): TGTGCCAGCAGCTTTAGGACAGGGATAGGCACCGGGGAGCTGTTTTTT. This sequence encodes CASSFRTGIGTGELFF.

The gene calls are TRBV19 and TRBJ1-5; D not resolved. This CDR3 comprises 12 residues. Germline V gene lookup returns CDR1 LNHDA and CDR2 SQIVND (reference sequence). V shed 3 bases and J shed 2 bases, with 2 bases lying between them. In DNA, the CDR3 is TGTGCCAGTAGTATCGGCAATCAGCCCCAGCATTTT. Amino acids: CASSIGNQPQHF.

CDR3 protein: CASSTDGRRETQYF. CDR3 nucleotide sequence: TGCGCCAGCAGCACGGACGGGAGGAGAGAGACCCAGTACTTC. The chain combines TRBV5-1 with TRBJ2-5, with 7 bases identical to TRBD2. With 4 bases clipped from V and 4 bases from J, the junction kept 7 bases outside the gene matches. The CDR3 is made up of 14 amino acids. Germline CDR1 reads SGHRS; CDR2 reads YFSETQ.